This record concerns one T cell receptor beta chain sequence. The length of the CDR3 is 14 residues. V lost 3 bases to trimming and J lost 0 bases, with 9 bases between them. Germline values: CDR1 LNHDA, CDR2 SQIVND (reference sequence). Repertoires were generated with immunoSEQ multiplex PCR, while TCRdb's copy carries only in-frame clones and drops some. Found here are roughly 90,000 clones, around 93% of them singletons; the top ten hold 1.1%. This sample stems from a study of cytomegalovirus exposure and HLA in healthy donors. The sample comprised PBMCs. This TCR derives from a woman younger than 45 in good health and CMV-seropositive. This chain uses TRBV19 with TRBJ2-7; weak D call: TRBD1 (6 bases). The CDR3 nucleotides read TGTGCCAGTAGTATCCGGACAGTCTCCTACGAGCAGTACTTC. This gives the protein CASSIRTVSYEQYF.